What follows are 15 T cell receptor beta chains derived from one specimen sequenced in a study of blood T cell repertoires in COVID-19. Sequencing used immunoSEQ multiplex PCR; TCRdb keeps in-frame clones, though not all of them. This sample carries 130,000 or so clones, 84% of them seen once, and the ten largest clones take more than 10%. Sequenced input: peripheral blood. All receptors derive from a woman aged 55 to 70 with acute or convalescent COVID-19.

This chain joins TRBV3-1 (or the pseudogene TRBV3-2) and TRBJ2-1, with 7 bases fitting TRBD2. V shed 1 base and J 7 bases; nucleotides not matched to a gene: 13. The CDR3 is 17 residues long. Germline V gene sequence: CDR1 LGHDT, CDR2 YNNKEL (reference sequence). The CDR3 loop is CASSQVPFSRRGNEQFF. The CDR3, as DNA: TGTGCCAGCAGCCAAGTGCCCTTCAGTAGGCGGGGGAATGAGCAGTTCTTC.

The J gene is TRBJ2-2, the V gene TRBV25-1; 7 nucleotides line up with TRBD1. V was pared by 5 bases and J by 3 bases, with 15 bases of the junction left unmatched. Germline V lookup: CDR1 MGHDK, CDR2 SYGVNS. The CDR3 loop spans 18 amino acids. CDR3 nucleotides: TGTGCCAGCAGTACCAATATGTGGGAGACAGGGTACACCGGGGAGCTGTTTTTT. Amino acid sequence: CASSTNMWETGYTGELFF.

This chain joins TRBV5-4 and TRBJ1-2; no clear D gene. Looked up from germline, CDR1 is SGHNT and CDR2 is YYREEE (reference sequence). The CDR3 sequence is 13 residues long. Trimming shortened V by 7 bases and J by 0 bases, and 10 bases separated the two germline ends. The CDR3 is CASDYTTNYGYTF. The CDR3, as DNA: TGTGCCAGCGATTACACGACTAACTATGGCTACACCTTC.

The chain links TRBV18 to TRBJ1-3; D might be TRBD1 (5 bases). V shed 1 base and J shed 8 bases, with 6 bases lying between them. In germline, CDR1 is KGHSH, CDR2 LQKENI. CDR3 length equals 12 residues. CDR3 in amino acids: CASSPRGDTIYF. Here the CDR3 DNA reads TGTGCCAGCTCACCACGGGGGGACACCATATATTTT.

This clone was seen just once. This chain joins TRBV4-1 and TRBJ2-1; 9 bases align to TRBD2. Germline V CDR1 and CDR2: MGHRA, YSYEKL. The CDR3 has 17 residues. V dropped 1 base and J dropped 7; count of bases not matched to a gene: 11. CDR3 bases: TGCGCCAGCAGCCAAGTGAATAGCGGGGGATTCAGGAATGAGCAGTTCTTC. Translating it yields CASSQVNSGGFRNEQFF.

The chain combines TRBV18 with TRBJ1-4, with a possible D match to TRBD1 (6 bases). V lost 3 bases and J lost 3, with 11 bases in between. The CDR3 runs 15 residues. Germline V gene data show CDR1 as KGHSH and CDR2 as LQKENI. For the CDR3, the DNA is TGTGCCAGCTCACCCGTGGCAGGGGCTAATGAAAAACTGTTTTTT. Its protein product is CASSPVAGANEKLFF.

This chain joins TRBV7-9 and TRBJ1-5, with no clear D. Germline V CDR1 and CDR2: SEHNR, FQNEAQ (reference sequence). V shed 2 bases and J shed 3 bases, with 11 bases lying between them. This CDR3 has 15 amino acids. CDR3 sequence: CASSLKGGNNQPQHF. CDR3 bases: TGTGCCAGCAGCTTAAAGGGAGGGAACAATCAGCCCCAGCATTTT.

The chain uses TRBV2 and TRBJ1-1; 8 bases map to TRBD1. Germline V gene sequence: CDR1 SNHLY, CDR2 FYNNEI. The length of the CDR3 is 11 residues. Germline trimming cut 8 bases from V and 5 bases from J; bases unmatched to any gene: 1. The CDR3 spells CASGDRTEAFF. The CDR3 DNA reads TGTGCCAGCGGGGACAGGACTGAAGCTTTCTTT.

As DNA, the CDR3 is TGTGCCAGCACCCCGGCGGGCGGCAGGGCTTTCTTT. Encoded protein: CASTPAGGRAFF. The gene calls are TRBV27 and TRBJ1-1, with D unclear. The CDR3 loop spans 12 amino acids. V lost 7 bases, J lost 11 bases, and 17 bases lay in between. The germline gives CDR1 MNHEY, CDR2 SMNVEV (reference sequence).

V and J are TRBV5-6 and TRBJ1-5; D remains unclear. The V gene's germline CDR1 is SGHDT and CDR2 YYEEEE. V was trimmed by 3 bases and J by 2 bases, leaving 9 bases between them. The CDR3 is made up of 14 amino acids. CDR3 DNA sequence: TGTGCCAGCAGCTCCTATCTCGGCAATCAGCCCCAGCATTTT. Translation: CASSSYLGNQPQHF. Supplemented by reference TRBV5-6 and TRBJ1-5, the full variable domain reads DAGVTQSPTHLIKTRGQQVTLRCSPKSGHDTVSWYQQALGQGPQFIFQYYEEEERQRGNFPDRFSGHQFPNYSSELNVNALLLGDSALYLCASSSYLGNQPQHFGDGTRLSIL.

CDR3 in amino acids: CASSLGGAGGTEAFF. CDR3 nucleotide sequence: TGCGCCAGCAGCTTGGGGGGTGCGGGTGGCACTGAAGCTTTCTTT. The chain employs TRBV5-1 and TRBJ1-1; D unclear. CDR1 is SGHRS, CDR2 YFSETQ, per germline. This CDR3 is 15 amino acids long. Trimming removed 0 bases from V and 4 bases from J, with 13 bases in between.

The chain couples TRBV9 to TRBJ2-2, with 7 bases lining up with TRBD1. The CDR3 is made up of 15 amino acids. Germline CDR1 is SGDLS and CDR2 is YYNGEE. Unmatched junction bases numbered 6, after V lost 4 bases and J lost 3 bases. CDR3 sequence reads: CASSLDRVDTGELFF. The CDR3 coding sequence is TGTGCCAGCAGCCTTGACAGGGTCGACACCGGGGAGCTGTTTTTT.

The genes are TRBV2 and TRBJ2-5; possibly TRBD2 for D (5 bases). The germline V gene encodes CDR1 SNHLY and CDR2 FYNNEI. V shed 6 bases and J shed 7 bases, with 9 bases lying between them. CDR3 length: 11 amino acids. CDR3 nucleotides: TGTGCCAGCAGGGTGAGCGGGACCCAGTACTTC. Its translation is CASRVSGTQYF.

Here the CDR3 reads CASSDYRGRFNYGYTF. For the CDR3, the DNA is TGTGCCAGCAGTGATTATAGGGGCCGATTTAACTATGGCTACACCTTC. The chain employs TRBV6-1 and TRBJ1-2; D is perhaps TRBD1 (5 bases). Trimming stripped 3 bases from V and 1 base from J, with 15 bases between. The CDR3 length is 16 residues. Germline V gene sequence: CDR1 MNHNS, CDR2 SASEGT.

In its sample, this clone was seen a few times. The rearrangement links TRBV19 to TRBJ2-1, with a possible D match to TRBD2 (6 bases). Trimming shortened V by 7 bases and J by 5 bases, and 15 bases separated the two germline ends. The CDR3 runs 14 residues. Germline lookup yields CDR1 LNHDA and CDR2 SQIVND (reference sequence). CDR3 protein: CASTTPAGHNEQFF. For the CDR3, the DNA is TGTGCCAGTACCACTCCGGCGGGGCACAATGAGCAGTTCTTC.